This T cell receptor (beta chain) is drawn from a study of T cells in Graves' hyperthyroidism and ophthalmopathy. Regarding the study as a whole: Peripheral blood also featured most of the thyroid clonotypes expanded above 0.001. Ophthalmopathy was predicted by the model a median of roughly 6.6 months ahead of onset.

This clonotype occurred many times. Its cognate antigen is unknown. The CDR3 totals 15 residues. Germline CDR1 reads SNHLY; CDR2 reads FYNNEI. The V and J ends lost 5 bases and 1 base respectively, with 12 bases between them. TCR beta CDR3 region amplification was performed from RNA transcripts. The primer set for the first-round RT-PCR of the TCR CDR3 was HTBI. TCRdb ran MiXCR on the multiplex PCR reads and lists one entry per CDR3 protein. The sample contains approximately 600,000 distinct CDR3 sequences, about 20% of which appear only once. The sequence was obtained from a man aged 25-45 years with Graves' ophthalmopathy. Sample: blood. The chain uses TRBV2 and TRBJ2-1; D might be TRBD2 (5 bases). The CDR3 coding sequence is TGTGCCAGCAGTCAGCGGCCGTTGTCCTACAATGAGCAGTTCTTC. It codes for CASSQRPLSYNEQFF.